Included here is one TCR beta chain sequence, with context. Both subsets, CD45RA+ naive and CD45RA-negative memory, were split from the CD4+ cells. This entry belongs to a study of shared clonotypes between healthy human individuals. Each subset's genomic DNA was split evenly across several immunoSEQ plates. Sequenced by immunoSEQ multiplex PCR; TCRdb stores in-frame clones only, minus some. This sample has over 850,000 clones, with 75% to 80% found just once. The CDR3 consists of 15 residues. The V and J ends lost 2 bases and 2 bases respectively, with 10 bases between them. Germline loops: CDR1 SGDLS, CDR2 YYNGEE.

This TCR was recovered from a man between 18 and 29 years old in good health. Some clones in this sample may be carry-over from other donors' samples. The chain couples TRBV9 to TRBJ2-2; D uncertain. The sample consisted of memory CD4+ T cells from PBMCs. Subset: CD45RA-negative fraction. Here the CDR3 reads CASSVRADNTGELFF. In DNA form, the CDR3 reads TGTGCCAGCAGCGTCCGGGCCGATAACACCGGGGAGCTGTTTTTT.